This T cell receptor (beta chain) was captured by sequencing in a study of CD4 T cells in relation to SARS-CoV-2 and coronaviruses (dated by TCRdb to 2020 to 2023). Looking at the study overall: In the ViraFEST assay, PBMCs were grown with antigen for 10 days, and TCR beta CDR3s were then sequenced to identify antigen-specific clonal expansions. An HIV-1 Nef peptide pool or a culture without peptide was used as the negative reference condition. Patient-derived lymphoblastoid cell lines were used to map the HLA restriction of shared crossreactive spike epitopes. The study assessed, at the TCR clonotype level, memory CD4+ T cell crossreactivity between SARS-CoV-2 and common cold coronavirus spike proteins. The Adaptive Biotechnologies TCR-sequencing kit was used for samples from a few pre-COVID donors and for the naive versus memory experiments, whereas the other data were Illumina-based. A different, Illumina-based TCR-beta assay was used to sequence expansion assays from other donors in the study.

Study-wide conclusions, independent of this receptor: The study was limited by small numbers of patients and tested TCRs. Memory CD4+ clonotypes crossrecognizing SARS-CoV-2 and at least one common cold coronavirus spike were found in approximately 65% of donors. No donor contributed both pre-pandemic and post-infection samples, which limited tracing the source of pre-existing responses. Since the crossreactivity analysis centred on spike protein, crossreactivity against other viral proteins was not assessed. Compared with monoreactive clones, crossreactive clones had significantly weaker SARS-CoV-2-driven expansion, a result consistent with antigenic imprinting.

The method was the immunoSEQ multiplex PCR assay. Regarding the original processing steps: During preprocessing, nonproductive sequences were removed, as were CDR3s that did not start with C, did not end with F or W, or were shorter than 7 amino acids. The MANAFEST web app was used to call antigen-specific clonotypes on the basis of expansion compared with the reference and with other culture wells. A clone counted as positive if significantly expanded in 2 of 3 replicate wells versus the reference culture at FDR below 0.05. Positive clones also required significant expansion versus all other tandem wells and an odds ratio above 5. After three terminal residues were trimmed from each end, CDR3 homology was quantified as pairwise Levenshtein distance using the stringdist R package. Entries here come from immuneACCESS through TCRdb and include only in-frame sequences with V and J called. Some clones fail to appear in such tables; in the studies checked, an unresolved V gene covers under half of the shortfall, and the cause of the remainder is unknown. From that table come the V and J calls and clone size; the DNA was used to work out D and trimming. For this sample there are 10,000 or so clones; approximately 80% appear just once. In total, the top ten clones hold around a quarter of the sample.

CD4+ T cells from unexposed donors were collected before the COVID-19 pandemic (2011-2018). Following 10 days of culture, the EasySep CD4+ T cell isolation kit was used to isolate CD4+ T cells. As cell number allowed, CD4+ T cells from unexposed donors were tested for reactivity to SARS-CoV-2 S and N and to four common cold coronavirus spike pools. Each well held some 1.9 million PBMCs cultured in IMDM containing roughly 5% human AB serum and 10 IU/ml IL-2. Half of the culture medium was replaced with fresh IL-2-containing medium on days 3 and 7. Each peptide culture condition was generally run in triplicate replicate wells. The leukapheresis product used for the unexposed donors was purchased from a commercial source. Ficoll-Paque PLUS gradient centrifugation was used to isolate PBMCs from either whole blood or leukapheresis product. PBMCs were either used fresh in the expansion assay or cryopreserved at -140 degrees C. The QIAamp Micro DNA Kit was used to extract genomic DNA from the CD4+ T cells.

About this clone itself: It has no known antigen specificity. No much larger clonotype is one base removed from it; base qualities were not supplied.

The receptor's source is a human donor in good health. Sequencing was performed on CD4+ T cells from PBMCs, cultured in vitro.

The CDR3 here reads CASGRYEQYF. The nucleotide sequence reads TGTGCCAGCGGCCGGTACGAGCAGTACTTC. This chain is built from TRBV5-6 and TRBJ2-7, with no confidently assigned D gene. From the cysteine through the phenylalanine, the CDR3 covers 10 amino acids. This entry keeps only the CDR3 DNA: 30 bases, framed from base 1. V is shortened by 7 bases, J by 4 bases, and the region joining them spans 6 bases. Per the germline V gene, SGHDT is the CDR1 and YYEEEE is the CDR2.